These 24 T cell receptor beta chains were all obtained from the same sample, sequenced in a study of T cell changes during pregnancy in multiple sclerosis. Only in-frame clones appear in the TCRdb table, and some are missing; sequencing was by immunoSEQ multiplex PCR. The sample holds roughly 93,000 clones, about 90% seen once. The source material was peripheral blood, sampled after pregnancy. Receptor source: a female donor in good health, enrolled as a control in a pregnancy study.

The DNA for the CDR3 is TGTGCTAGTGGTTTGGATCCCCTAGCGAACTATGAGCAGTTCTTC. Its protein is CASGLDPLANYEQFF. The chain carries TRBV12-5 and TRBJ2-1; tentatively, D is TRBD2 (6 bases). The V end was cut by 1 base, the J end by 8 bases, with 15 bases between. Germline V lookup: CDR1 LGHNT, CDR2 FRNRAP. The CDR3 has 15 amino acids.

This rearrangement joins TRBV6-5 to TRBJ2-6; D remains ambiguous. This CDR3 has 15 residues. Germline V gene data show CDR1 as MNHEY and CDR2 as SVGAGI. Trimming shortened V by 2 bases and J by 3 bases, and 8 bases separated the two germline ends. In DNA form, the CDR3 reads TGTGCCAGCAGTTACGAAACGGTTGGGGCCAACGTCCTGACTTTC. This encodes CASSYETVGANVLTF.

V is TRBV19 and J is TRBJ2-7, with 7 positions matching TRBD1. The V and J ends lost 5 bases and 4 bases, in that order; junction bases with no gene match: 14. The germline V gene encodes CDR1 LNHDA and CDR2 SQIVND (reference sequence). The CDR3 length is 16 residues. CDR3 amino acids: CASSPRDSREPYEQYF. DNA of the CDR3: TGTGCCAGTAGTCCCCGGGACAGCAGGGAACCATACGAGCAGTACTTC.

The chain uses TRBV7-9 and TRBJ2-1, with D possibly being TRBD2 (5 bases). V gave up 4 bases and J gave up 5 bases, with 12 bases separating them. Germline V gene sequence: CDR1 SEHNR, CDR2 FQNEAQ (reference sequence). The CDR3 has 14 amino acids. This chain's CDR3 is CASSSPVGDNEQFF. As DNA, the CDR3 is TGTGCCAGCAGCTCCCCGGTGGGAGACAATGAGCAGTTCTTC.

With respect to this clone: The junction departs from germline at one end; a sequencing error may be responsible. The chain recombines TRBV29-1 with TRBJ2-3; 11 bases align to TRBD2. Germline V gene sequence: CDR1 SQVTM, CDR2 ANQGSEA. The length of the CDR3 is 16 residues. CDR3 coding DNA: TGCAGCGTCGAAGGGGCTAGCGGGGGGAGCACAGATACGCAGTATTTT. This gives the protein CSVEGASGGSTDTQYF.

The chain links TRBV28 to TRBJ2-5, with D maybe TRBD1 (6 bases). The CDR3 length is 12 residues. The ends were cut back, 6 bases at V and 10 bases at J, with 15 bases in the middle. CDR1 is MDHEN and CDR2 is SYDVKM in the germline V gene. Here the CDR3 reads CASRPDSVDQYF. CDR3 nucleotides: TGTGCCAGCAGGCCGGACAGTGTTGACCAGTACTTC. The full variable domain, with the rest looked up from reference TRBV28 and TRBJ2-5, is DVKVTQSSRYLVKRTGEKVFLECVQDMDHENMFWYRQDPGLGLRLIYFSYDVKMKEKGDIPEGYSVSREKKERFSLILESASTNQTSMYLCASRPDSVDQYFGPGTRLLVL.

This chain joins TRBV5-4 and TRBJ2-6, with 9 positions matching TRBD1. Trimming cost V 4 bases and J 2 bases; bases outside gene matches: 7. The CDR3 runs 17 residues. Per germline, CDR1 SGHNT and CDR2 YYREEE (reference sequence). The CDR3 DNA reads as TGTGCCAGCAGCATCACAGGGGGCCCCCCTGGGGCCAACGTCCTGACTTTC. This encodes CASSITGGPPGANVLTF.

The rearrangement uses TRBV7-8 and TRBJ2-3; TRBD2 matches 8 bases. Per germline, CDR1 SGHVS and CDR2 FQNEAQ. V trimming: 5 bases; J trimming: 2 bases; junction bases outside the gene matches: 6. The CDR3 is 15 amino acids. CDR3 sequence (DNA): TGTGCCAGCAGCCCCCTCGGGGGGGACACAGATACGCAGTATTTT. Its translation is CASSPLGGDTDTQYF.

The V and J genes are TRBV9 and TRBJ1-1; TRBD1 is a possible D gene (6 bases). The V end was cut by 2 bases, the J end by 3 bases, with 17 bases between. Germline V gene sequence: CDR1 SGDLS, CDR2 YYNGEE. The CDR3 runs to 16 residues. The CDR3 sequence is CASSVPPTGGDTEAFF. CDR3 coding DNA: TGTGCCAGCAGCGTGCCCCCGACAGGTGGGGACACTGAAGCTTTCTTT.

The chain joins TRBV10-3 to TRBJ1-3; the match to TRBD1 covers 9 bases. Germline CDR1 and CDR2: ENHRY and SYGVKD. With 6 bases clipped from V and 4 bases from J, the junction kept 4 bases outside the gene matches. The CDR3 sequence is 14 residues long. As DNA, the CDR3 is TGTGCCATCAGAGGGGACAGGGAAGGAAACACCATATATTTT. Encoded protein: CAIRGDREGNTIYF.

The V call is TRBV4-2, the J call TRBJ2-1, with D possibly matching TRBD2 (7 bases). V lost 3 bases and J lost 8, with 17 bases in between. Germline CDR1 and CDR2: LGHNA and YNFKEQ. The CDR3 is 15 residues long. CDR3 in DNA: TGTGCCAGCAGCCAGGAGGGGGGGGTTCCGTATGAGCAGTTCTTC. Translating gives CASSQEGGVPYEQFF.

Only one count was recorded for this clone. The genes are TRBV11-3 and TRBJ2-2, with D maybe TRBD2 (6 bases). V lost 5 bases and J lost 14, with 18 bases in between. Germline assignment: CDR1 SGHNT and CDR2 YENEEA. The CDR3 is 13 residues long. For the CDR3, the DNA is TGTGCCAGCAGCAAGTACGGGACTTTCGAACTGTTTTTT. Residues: CASSKYGTFELFF.

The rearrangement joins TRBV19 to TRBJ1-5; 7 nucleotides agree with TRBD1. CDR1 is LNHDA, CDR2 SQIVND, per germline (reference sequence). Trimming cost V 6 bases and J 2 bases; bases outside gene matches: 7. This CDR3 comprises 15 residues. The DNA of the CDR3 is TGTGCCAGTAGCCCGGCTACAGGGGGCAATCAGCCCCAGCATTTT. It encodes CASSPATGGNQPQHF. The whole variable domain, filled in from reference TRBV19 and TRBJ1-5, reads DGGITQSPKYLFRKEGQNVTLSCEQNLNHDAMYWYRQDPGQGLRLIYYSQIVNDFQKGDIAEGYSVSREKKESFPLTVTSAQKNPTAFYLCASSPATGGNQPQHFGDGTRLSIL.

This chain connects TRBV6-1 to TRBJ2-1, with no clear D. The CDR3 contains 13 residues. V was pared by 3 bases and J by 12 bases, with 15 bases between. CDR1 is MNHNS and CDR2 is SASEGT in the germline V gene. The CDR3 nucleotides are TGTGCCAGCAGTGATAAATCAAGGTCGGGGCAGTTCTTC. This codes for CASSDKSRSGQFF.

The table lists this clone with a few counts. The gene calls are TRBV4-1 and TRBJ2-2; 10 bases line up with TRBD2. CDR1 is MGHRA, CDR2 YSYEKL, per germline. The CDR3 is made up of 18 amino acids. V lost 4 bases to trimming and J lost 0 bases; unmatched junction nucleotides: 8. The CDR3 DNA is TGCGCCAGCAGCCGAGCCCCGCTAGCGGGGGCGAACACCGGGGAGCTGTTTTTT. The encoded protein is CASSRAPLAGANTGELFF.

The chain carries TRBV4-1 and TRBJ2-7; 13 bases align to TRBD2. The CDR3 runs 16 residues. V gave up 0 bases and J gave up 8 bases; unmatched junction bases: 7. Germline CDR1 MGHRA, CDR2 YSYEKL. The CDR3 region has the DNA TGCGCCAGCAGCCAAGAACTAGCGGGAGGGCCACGTAAGCAGTACTTC. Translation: CASSQELAGGPRKQYF.

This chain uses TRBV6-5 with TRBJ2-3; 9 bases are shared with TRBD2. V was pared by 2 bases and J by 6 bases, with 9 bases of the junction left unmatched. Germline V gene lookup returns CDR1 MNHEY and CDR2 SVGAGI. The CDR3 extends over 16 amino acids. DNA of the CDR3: TGTGCCAGCAGTTACGTCCAGGGCGGGAGGGGGGATACGCAGTATTTT. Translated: CASSYVQGGRGDTQYF.

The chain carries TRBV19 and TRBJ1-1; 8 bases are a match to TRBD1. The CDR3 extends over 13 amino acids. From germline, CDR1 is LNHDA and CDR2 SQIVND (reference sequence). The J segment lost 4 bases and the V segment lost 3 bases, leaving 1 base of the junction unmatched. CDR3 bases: TGTGCCAGTAGTATGGACAGGGTCACTGAAGCTTTCTTT. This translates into CASSMDRVTEAFF.

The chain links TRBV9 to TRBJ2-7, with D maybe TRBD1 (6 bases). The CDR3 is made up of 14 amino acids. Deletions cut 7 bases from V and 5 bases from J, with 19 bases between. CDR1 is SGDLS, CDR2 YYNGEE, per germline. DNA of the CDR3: TGTGCCAGCGCATCCCGGACAGATAAAAACGAGCAGTACTTC. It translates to CASASRTDKNEQYF.

The CDR3 loop reads CASSLRGVSYEQYF. For the CDR3, the DNA is TGTGCCAGCAGCTTGAGGGGTGTGTCCTACGAGCAGTACTTC. The rearrangement uses TRBV5-4 and TRBJ2-7; weak D call: TRBD1 (5 bases). This CDR3 comprises 14 residues. V lost 1 base and J lost 1, with 9 bases in between. Per the germline V gene, CDR1 is SGHNT and CDR2 is YYREEE (reference sequence). Based on the CDR3 plus reference TRBV5-4 and TRBJ2-7, the full variable domain is ETGVTQSPTHLIKTRGQQVTLRCSSQSGHNTVSWYQQALGQGPQFIFQYYREEENGRGNFPPRFSGLQFPNYSSELNVNALELDDSALYLCASSLRGVSYEQYFGPGTRLTVT.

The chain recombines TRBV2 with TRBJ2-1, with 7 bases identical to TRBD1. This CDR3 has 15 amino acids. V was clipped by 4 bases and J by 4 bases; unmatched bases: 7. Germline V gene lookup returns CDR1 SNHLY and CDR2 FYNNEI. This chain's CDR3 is CASSGGTAPYNEQFF. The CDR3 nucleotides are TGTGCCAGCAGTGGGGGGACAGCCCCTTACAATGAGCAGTTCTTC. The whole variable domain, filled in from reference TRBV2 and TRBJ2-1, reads EPEVTQTPSHQVTQMGQEVILRCVPISNHLYFYWYRQILGQKVEFLVSFYNNEISEKSEIFDDQFSVERPDGSNFTLKIRSTKLEDSAMYFCASSGGTAPYNEQFFGPGTRLTVL.

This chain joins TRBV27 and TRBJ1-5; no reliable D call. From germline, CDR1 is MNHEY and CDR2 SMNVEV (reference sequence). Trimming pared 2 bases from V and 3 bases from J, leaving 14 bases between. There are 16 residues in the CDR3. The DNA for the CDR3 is TGTGCCAGCAGTTTACCCCCGTCCGGGAACAATCAGCCCCAGCATTTT. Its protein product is CASSLPPSGNNQPQHF.

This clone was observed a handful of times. DNA for the CDR3: TGTGCCAGCAGCTTAGCGGGGACAGATACGCAGTATTTT. Translation: CASSLAGTDTQYF. This rearrangement joins TRBV11-2 to TRBJ2-3; D is possibly TRBD2 (5 bases). Germline V CDR1 and CDR2: SGHAT, FQNNGV. V was clipped by 1 base and J by 3 bases, with 5 bases between them. The CDR3 is made up of 13 amino acids.

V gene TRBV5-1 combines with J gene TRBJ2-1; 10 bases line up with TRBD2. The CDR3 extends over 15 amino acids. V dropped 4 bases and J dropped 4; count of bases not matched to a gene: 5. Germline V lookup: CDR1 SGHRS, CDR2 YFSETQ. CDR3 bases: TGCGCCAGCAGCGAAAATAGCGGGGGGTACAATGAGCAGTTCTTC. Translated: CASSENSGGYNEQFF.